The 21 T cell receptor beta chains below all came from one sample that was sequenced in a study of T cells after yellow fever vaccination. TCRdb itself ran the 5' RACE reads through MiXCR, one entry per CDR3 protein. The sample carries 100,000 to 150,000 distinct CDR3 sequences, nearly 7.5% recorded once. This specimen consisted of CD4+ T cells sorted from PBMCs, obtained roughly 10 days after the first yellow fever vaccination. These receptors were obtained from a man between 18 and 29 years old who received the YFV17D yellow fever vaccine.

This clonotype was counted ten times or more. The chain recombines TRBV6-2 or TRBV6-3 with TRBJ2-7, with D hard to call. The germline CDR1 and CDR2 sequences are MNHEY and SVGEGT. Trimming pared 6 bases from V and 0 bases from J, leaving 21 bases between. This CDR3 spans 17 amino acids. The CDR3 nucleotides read TGTGCCAGCAGCGACCCGGTTTCACGGCCGTTCTCCTACGAGCAGTACTTC. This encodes CASSDPVSRPFSYEQYF.

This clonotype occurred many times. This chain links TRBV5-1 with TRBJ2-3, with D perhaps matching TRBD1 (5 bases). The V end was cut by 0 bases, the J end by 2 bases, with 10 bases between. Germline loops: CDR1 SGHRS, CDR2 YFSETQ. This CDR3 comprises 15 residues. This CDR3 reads CASSLGSGSTDTQYF. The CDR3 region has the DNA TGCGCCAGCAGCTTGGGCTCAGGGTCCACAGATACGCAGTATTTT.

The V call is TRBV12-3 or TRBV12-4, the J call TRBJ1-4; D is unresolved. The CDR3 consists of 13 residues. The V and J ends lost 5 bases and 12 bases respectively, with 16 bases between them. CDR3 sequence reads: CASSRGLKRELFF. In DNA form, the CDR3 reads TGTGCCAGCAGTAGAGGACTCAAAAGGGAACTGTTTTTT.

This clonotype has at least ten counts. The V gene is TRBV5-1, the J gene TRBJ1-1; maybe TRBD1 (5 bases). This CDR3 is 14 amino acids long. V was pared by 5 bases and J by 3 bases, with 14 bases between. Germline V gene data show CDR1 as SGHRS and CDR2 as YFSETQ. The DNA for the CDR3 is TGCGCCAGCAGGGAGACAGCGGAGTACACTGAAGCTTTCTTT. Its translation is CASRETAEYTEAFF.

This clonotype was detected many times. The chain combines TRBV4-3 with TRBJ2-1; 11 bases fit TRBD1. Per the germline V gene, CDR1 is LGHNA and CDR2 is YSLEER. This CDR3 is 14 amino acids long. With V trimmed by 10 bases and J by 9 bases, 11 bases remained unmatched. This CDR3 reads CATTRDRGIGEQFF. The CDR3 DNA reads TGCGCCACCACGCGGGACAGGGGGATAGGTGAGCAGTTCTTC.

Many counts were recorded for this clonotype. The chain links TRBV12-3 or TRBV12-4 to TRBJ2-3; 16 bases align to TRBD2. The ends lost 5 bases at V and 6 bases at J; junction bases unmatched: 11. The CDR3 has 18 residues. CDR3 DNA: TGTGCCAGCAGTCCCCTGGGACTAGCGGGGGGGCCAAGGGATACGCAGTATTTT. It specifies CASSPLGLAGGPRDTQYF.

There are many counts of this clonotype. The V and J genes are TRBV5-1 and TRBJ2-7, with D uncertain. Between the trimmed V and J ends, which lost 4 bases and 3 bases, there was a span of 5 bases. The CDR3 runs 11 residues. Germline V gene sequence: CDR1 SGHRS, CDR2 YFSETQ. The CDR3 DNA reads TGCGCCAGCAGCCTTGGCTACGAGCAGTACTTC. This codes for CASSLGYEQYF.

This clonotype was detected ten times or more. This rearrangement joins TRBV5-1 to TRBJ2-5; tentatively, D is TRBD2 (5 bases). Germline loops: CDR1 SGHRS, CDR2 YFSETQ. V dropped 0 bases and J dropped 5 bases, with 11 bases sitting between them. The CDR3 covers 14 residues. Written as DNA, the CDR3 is TGCGCCAGCAGCTTGGATATCGAGCGGGAGACCCAGTACTTC. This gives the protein CASSLDIERETQYF.

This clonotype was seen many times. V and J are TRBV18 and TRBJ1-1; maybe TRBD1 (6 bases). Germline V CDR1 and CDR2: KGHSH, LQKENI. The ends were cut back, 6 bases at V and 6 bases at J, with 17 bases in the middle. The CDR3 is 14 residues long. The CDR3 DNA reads TGTGCCAGCTCGTCGACAGGCGCTGGGGCTGAAGCTTTCTTT. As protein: CASSSTGAGAEAFF.

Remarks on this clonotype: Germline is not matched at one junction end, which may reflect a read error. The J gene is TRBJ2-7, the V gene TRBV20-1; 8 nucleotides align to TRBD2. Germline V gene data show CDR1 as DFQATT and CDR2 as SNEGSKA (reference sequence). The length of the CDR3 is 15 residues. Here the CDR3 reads CSTSRGGAPFYEQYF. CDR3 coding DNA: TGCAGTACTAGCCGGGGGGGGGCTCCCTTTTACGAGCAGTACTTC.

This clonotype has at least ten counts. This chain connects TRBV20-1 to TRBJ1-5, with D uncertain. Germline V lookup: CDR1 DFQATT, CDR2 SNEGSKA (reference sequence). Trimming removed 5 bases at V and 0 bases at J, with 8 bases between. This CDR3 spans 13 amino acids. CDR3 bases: TGCAGTGCTCCCATTTATAGCAATCAGCCCCAGCATTTT. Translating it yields CSAPIYSNQPQHF.

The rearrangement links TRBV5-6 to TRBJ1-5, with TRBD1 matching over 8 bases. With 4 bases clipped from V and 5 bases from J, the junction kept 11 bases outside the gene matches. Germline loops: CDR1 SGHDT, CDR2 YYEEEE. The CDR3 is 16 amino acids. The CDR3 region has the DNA TGTGCCAGCAGCGACGGGGGACAGGTTCCTTATCAGCCCCAGCATTTT. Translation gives CASSDGGQVPYQPQHF.

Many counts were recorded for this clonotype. CDR3 protein: CASSYSPGSTDTQYF. The DNA of the CDR3 is TGTGCCAGCAGTTACTCACCGGGTTCCACAGATACGCAGTATTTT. This sequence joins TRBV6-2 or TRBV6-3 and TRBJ2-3; D gene unclear. The V gene lost 0 bases and the J gene lost 2 bases, with 9 bases spanning the gap. From germline, CDR1 is MNHEY and CDR2 SVGEGT. The CDR3 is made up of 15 amino acids.

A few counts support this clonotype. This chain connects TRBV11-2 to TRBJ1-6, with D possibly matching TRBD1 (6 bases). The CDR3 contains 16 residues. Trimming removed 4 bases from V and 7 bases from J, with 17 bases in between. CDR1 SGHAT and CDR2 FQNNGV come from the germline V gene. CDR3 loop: CASSWGAGVINSPLHF. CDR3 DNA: TGTGCCAGCAGCTGGGGGGCGGGTGTGATAAATTCACCCCTCCACTTT.

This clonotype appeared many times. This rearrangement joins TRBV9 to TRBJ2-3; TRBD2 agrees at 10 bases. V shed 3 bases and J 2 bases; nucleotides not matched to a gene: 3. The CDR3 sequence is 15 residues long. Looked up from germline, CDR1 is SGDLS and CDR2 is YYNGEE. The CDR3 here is CASSEAGGLTDTQYF. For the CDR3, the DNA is TGTGCCAGCAGCGAAGCGGGGGGGCTCACAGATACGCAGTATTTT.

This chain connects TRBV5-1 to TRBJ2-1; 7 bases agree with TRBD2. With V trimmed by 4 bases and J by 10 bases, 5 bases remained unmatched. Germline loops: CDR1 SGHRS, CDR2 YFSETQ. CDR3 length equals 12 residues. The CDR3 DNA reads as TGCGCCAGCAGCCAACAAGCGGGGGAGCAGTTCTTC. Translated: CASSQQAGEQFF.

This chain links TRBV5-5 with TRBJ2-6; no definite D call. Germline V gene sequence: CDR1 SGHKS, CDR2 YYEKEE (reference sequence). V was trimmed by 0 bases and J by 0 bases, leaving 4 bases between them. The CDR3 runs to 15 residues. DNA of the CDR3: TGTGCCAGCAGCTTGGGATACTCTGGGGCCAACGTCCTGACTTTC. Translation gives CASSLGYSGANVLTF.

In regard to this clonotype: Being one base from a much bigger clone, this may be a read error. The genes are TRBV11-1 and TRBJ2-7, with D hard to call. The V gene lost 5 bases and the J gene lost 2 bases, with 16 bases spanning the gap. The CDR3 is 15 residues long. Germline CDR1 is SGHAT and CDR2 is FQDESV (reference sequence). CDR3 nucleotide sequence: TGTGCCAGCAGCCTCATGGGAAAAAACCCCTACGAGCAGTACTTC. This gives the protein CASSLMGKNPYEQYF.

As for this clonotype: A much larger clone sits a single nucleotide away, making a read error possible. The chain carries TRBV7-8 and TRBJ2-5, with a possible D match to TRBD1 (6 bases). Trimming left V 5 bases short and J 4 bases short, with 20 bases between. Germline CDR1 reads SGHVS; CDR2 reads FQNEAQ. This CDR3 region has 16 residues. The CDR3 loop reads CASSLVAGANPETQYF. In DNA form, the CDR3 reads TGTGCCAGCAGCCTTGTGGCAGGGGCAAACCCAGAGACCCAGTACTTC.

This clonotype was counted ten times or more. The CDR3 loop is CASSLSPTDTQYF. The CDR3 nucleotides read TGCGCCAGCAGCTTGTCCCCCACAGATACGCAGTATTTT. The chain is built from TRBV5-1 and TRBJ2-3; D gene unclear. This CDR3 has 13 residues. Trimming removed 1 base at V and 2 bases at J, with 5 bases between. The V gene's germline CDR1 is SGHRS and CDR2 YFSETQ.

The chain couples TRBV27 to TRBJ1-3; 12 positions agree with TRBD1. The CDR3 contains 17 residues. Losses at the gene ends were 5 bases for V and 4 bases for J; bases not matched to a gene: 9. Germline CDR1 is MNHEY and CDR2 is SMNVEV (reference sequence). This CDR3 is CASSVDGTGGAGNTIYF. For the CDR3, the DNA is TGTGCCAGCAGTGTCGACGGGACAGGGGGCGCGGGAAACACCATATATTTT.